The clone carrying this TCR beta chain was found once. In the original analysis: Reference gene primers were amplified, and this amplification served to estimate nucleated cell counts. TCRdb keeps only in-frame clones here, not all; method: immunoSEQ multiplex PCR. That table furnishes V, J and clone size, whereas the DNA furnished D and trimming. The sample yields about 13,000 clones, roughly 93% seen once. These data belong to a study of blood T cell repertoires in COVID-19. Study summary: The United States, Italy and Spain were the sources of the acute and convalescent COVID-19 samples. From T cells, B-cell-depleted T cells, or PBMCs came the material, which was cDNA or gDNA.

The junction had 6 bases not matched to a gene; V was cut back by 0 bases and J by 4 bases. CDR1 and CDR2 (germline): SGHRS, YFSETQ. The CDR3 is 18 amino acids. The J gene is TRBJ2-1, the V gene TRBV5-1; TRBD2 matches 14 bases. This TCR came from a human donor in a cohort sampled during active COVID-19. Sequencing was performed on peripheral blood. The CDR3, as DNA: TGCGCCAGCAGCTTGGGACTAGCGGGAGGGGCCCCATACAATGAGCAGTTCTTC. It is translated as CASSLGLAGGAPYNEQFF.